The rows below give T cell receptor beta chains drawn from one sample of a study of glioma-infiltrating T cells after dendritic cell vaccination. The method was immunoSEQ multiplex PCR; TCRdb's version includes in-frame clones alone and lacks a portion of them. The sample lists approximately 50,000 clones, over 75% occurring once. The sample in question was blood, obtained after dendritic cell vaccination. Receptor source: a human donor with glioblastoma. CDR3s include the opening cysteine and the closing phenylalanine or tryptophan. Each record gives: V gene, clone size, D gene, J gene, CDR3 protein, CDR3 DNA. The D gene is left open where the match is weak. Rows may omit the clone size; those that give it use once, few, many or a size class.

TRBV7-2	.	.	TRBJ1-2	CASSLDVGGPYGYTF	TGTGCCAGCAGCTTAGATGTGGGGGGACCCTATGGCTACACCTTC
TRBV4-2	.	TRBD1	TRBJ2-3	CASSQFIPGTGTTDTQYF	TGTGCCAGCAGCCAGTTCATTCCCGGGACAGGGACCACAGATACGCAGTATTTT
TRBV28	.	TRBD1	TRBJ2-1	CASSPDREILFTEFF	TGTGCCAGCAGTCCCGACAGGGAAATACTTTTCACTGAGTTCTTC
TRBV11-2	.	TRBD2	TRBJ2-1	CASSLTGTSGILNEQFF	TGTGCCAGCAGCCTCACCGGGACTAGCGGGATACTCAATGAGCAGTTCTTC
TRBV28	.	.	TRBJ2-7	CASSLLVVSYEQYF	TGTGCCAGCAGTTTACTAGTCGTTTCCTACGAGCAGTACTTC
TRBV28	.	.	TRBJ1-2	CASRARGPNYGYTF	TGTGCCAGCAGAGCGAGAGGTCCTAACTATGGCTACACCTTC
TRBV19	.	TRBD2	TRBJ2-1	CASSIGTSGSFGEQFF	TGTGCCAGTAGTATCGGGACTAGCGGGAGTTTTGGTGAGCAGTTCTTC
TRBV7-2	.	TRBD1	TRBJ2-5	CASSLTSIGTGPQETQYF	TGTGCCAGCAGCTTAACCAGCATAGGGACAGGGCCCCAAGAGACCCAGTACTTC
TRBV5-4	.	.	TRBJ2-7	CASSLDLSSYEQYF	TGTGCCAGCAGCTTGGATCTAAGCTCCTACGAGCAGTACTTC
TRBV4-3	once	.	TRBJ2-3	CASSPRKAGTDTQYF	TGCGCCAGCAGCCCTAGGAAAGCGGGCACAGATACGCAGTATTTT
TRBV7-9	.	.	TRBJ1-1	CASSSEGGRSTEAFF	TGTGCCAGCAGCTCCGAGGGTGGTCGGAGTACTGAAGCTTTCTTT
TRBV5-1	once	.	TRBJ1-5	CASSLDSSSNQPQHF	TGCGCCAGCAGCTTGGACAGTTCCAGCAATCAGCCCCAGCATTTT
TRBV15	.	.	TRBJ1-2	CATSRDFSYGYTF	TGTGCCACCAGCAGAGATTTTAGTTATGGCTACACCTTC
TRBV6-1	.	.	TRBJ1-5	CASSGLSEGHQPQHF	TGTGCCAGCAGTGGTCTTAGTGAGGGTCATCAGCCCCAGCATTTT
TRBV2	few	.	TRBJ1-1	CASNVRDEAFF	TGTGCCAGCAACGTCAGGGATGAAGCTTTCTTT
TRBV7-9	once	TRBD2	TRBJ2-1	CASSSGGGGPYNEQFF	TGTGCCAGCAGCTCTGGGGGGGGAGGCCCCTACAATGAGCAGTTCTTC
TRBV7-9	.	.	TRBJ2-5	CASRMSGSQETQYF	TGTGCCAGCAGGATGTCAGGCTCCCAAGAGACCCAGTACTTC
TRBV28	once	TRBD2	TRBJ2-5	CASSSPHIRGRADWGTQYF	TGTGCCAGCAGTTCCCCTCATATTCGCGGGAGGGCCGATTGGGGGACCCAGTACTTC
TRBV28	.	TRBD1	TRBJ1-1	CASKRGQGAKNTEAFF	TGTGCCAGCAAGAGAGGACAGGGAGCGAAAAACACTGAAGCTTTCTTT
TRBV28	once	TRBD2	TRBJ2-1	CASSSGTSVYNEQFF	TGTGCCAGCAGTTCCGGGACTAGCGTATACAATGAGCAGTTCTTC
TRBV19	medium-sized	.	TRBJ2-1	CASSTGVGNEQFF	TGTGCCAGTAGTACGGGAGTGGGGAATGAGCAGTTCTTC
TRBV19	.	.	TRBJ2-5	CASRPQASPQETQYF	TGTGCCAGTAGACCCCAGGCATCCCCACAAGAGACCCAGTACTTC
TRBV28	once	.	TRBJ1-2	CASNLSPSPSGYTF	TGTGCCAGCAACCTTAGTCCGAGCCCCTCTGGCTACACCTTC
TRBV2	.	TRBD1	TRBJ1-1	CASGTDMNTEAFF	TGTGCCAGTGGGACAGATATGAACACTGAAGCTTTCTTT
TRBV7-9	.	TRBD1	TRBJ1-1	CASSLTGGVTEAFF	TGTGCCAGCAGCTTGACAGGGGGAGTCACTGAAGCTTTCTTT
TRBV28	.	.	TRBJ2-7	CASSYPGLEQYF	TGTGCCAGCAGTTATCCCGGACTTGAGCAGTACTTC
TRBV19	.	.	TRBJ2-3	CASRSGTSTDTQYF	TGTGCCAGTAGAAGCGGAACCAGCACAGATACGCAGTATTTT
TRBV19	.	.	TRBJ1-1	CASSSWGGETEAFF	TGTGCCAGTAGTTCATGGGGGGGCGAGACTGAAGCTTTCTTT
TRBV5-1	once	TRBD1	TRBJ2-7	CASRSGTGAYEQYF	TGCGCCAGCAGGTCCGGGACAGGGGCCTACGAGCAGTACTTC
TRBV5-5	.	.	TRBJ1-1	CASSFTGNTEAFF	TGTGCCAGCAGCTTCACAGGGAACACTGAAGCTTTCTTT
TRBV28	.	.	TRBJ1-1	CASRDGGGRWNTEAFF	TGTGCCAGCAGAGACGGGGGGGGGCGGTGGAACACTGAAGCTTTCTTT
TRBV9	.	TRBD1	TRBJ1-3	CASSGDRLGYSGNTIYF	TGTGCCAGCAGCGGGGACAGGTTGGGGTACTCTGGAAACACCATATATTTT
TRBV2	.	.	TRBJ2-2	CASSSEATTTGELFF	TGTGCCAGCAGCTCGGAGGCCACTACTACCGGGGAGCTGTTTTTT
TRBV5-1	.	TRBD2	TRBJ2-1	CASSLGSTSGNNEQFF	TGCGCCAGCAGCTTGGGATCGACTAGCGGAAACAATGAGCAGTTCTTC
TRBV10-3	.	.	TRBJ1-5	CAISEGGVQPQHF	TGTGCCATCAGTGAGGGGGGGGTCCAGCCCCAGCATTTT
TRBV10-3	.	TRBD1	TRBJ2-6	CAISEIGLGQVPTVTF	TGTGCCATCAGTGAGATTGGATTGGGACAGGTCCCCACTGTGACTTTC
TRBV11-2	once	TRBD2	TRBJ2-1	CASRPISGRGNEQFF	TGTGCCAGCAGGCCCATTAGCGGGAGGGGCAATGAGCAGTTCTTC
TRBV9	.	.	TRBJ2-7	CASSVGARADYEQYF	TGTGCCAGCAGCGTAGGGGCGCGGGCAGACTACGAGCAGTACTTC
TRBV5-4	.	TRBD2	TRBJ2-1	CASHRGLAGRAYNEQFF	TGTGCCAGCCACCGGGGACTAGCGGGGCGGGCCTACAATGAGCAGTTCTTC
TRBV6-1	once	TRBD2	TRBJ2-7	CASRLAIEQYF	TGTGCCAGCCGACTAGCTATCGAGCAGTACTTC